Below are 6 T cell receptor beta chains sequenced from a single sample in a study of shared clonotypes between healthy human individuals. Assay: immunoSEQ multiplex PCR; the TCRdb copy retains only in-frame clones and omits some. The data contain some 490,000 clones, more than 75% of them seen just once; the ten biggest clones take up about 11%. The specimen sequenced was PBMCs. Receptor source: a middle-aged woman in good health. Some clones in this sample may be carry-over from other donors' samples.

The chain couples TRBV5-1 to TRBJ1-1, with a tentative D call TRBD1 (5 bases). Germline-derived CDR1 and CDR2 are SGHRS and YFSETQ. This CDR3 spans 14 amino acids. V dropped 4 bases and J dropped 0 bases, with 10 bases sitting between them. The CDR3 nucleotides read TGCGCCAGCAGCGTGCAGGGCATGAACACTGAAGCTTTCTTT. It yields the protein CASSVQGMNTEAFF.

In its sample, this clone was seen a few times. The chain recombines TRBV10-3 with TRBJ2-7; D gene unclear. This CDR3 spans 11 amino acids. CDR1 is ENHRY and CDR2 is SYGVKD in the germline V gene. Trimming removed 6 bases at V and 2 bases at J, with 5 bases between. The DNA for the CDR3 is TGTGCCATCAGAGAGGCCTACGAGCAGTACTTC. It encodes CAIREAYEQYF.

V is TRBV30 and J is TRBJ1-2; TRBD1 agrees at 7 bases. Looked up from germline, CDR1 is GTSNPN and CDR2 is SVGIG (reference sequence). J was trimmed by 6 bases and V by 2 bases; bases with no gene match: 12. This CDR3 region has 15 residues. The CDR3 coding sequence is TGTGCCTGGAGTTCCCCACGTGGGGACAGACATGGCTACACCTTC. It translates to CAWSSPRGDRHGYTF.

On this clone itself: Additional DNA sequences in this sample encode the identical CDR3. The chain is built from TRBV9 and TRBJ2-5, with D perhaps given as TRBD1 or TRBD2 (5 bases each). This CDR3 spans 12 amino acids. The V end was cut by 0 bases, the J end by 5 bases, with 5 bases between. CDR1 and CDR2 from the germline V gene are SGDLS and YYNGEE. The CDR3 DNA reads as TGTGCCAGCAGCGTAGGGGGGGAGACCCAGTACTTC. It translates to CASSVGGETQYF.

The V call is TRBV30, the J call TRBJ2-7; TRBD2 aligns across 13 bases. After removal of 3 bases from V and 2 bases from J, the junction contained 10 bases not matched to a gene. CDR3 length: 17 amino acids. Germline CDR1 reads GTSNPN; CDR2 reads SVGIG (reference sequence). This CDR3 is CAWRPGTSGNLPYEQYF. In DNA form, the CDR3 reads TGTGCCTGGAGACCCGGGACTAGCGGGAACCTTCCCTACGAGCAGTACTTC.

This sequence joins TRBV19 and TRBJ1-3; tentatively, D is TRBD1 (6 bases). The germline gives CDR1 LNHDA, CDR2 SQIVND (reference sequence). V gave up 6 bases and J gave up 0 bases, with 12 bases separating them. The CDR3 extends over 15 amino acids. The CDR3 loop is CASSGQSSSGNTIYF. The DNA for the CDR3 is TGTGCCAGTAGCGGACAGTCCAGCTCTGGAAACACCATATATTTT.